Sequencing of this TCR beta chain was carried out in a study of STAT5B mutations in CD4+ large granular lymphocyte leukemia. Across the study: Healthy donors showed HLA-associated enrichment of the CDR3 'QG' motif.

Findings and limits, study-wide: Patient CD4-sorted repertoires looked more clonal than healthy CD4+ repertoires, even without putative leukemic clones. No patients shared main leukemic clonotypes, though roughly 25% appeared at low frequency elsewhere.

Assay: immunoSEQ multiplex PCR; the TCRdb copy retains only in-frame clones and omits some. Among tens of thousands of clones, 81% were seen once, and the ten largest hold over 0.3%. In the case of this clone: Its antigen is as yet unknown.

With 0 bases clipped from V and 4 bases from J, the junction kept 8 bases outside the gene matches. The germline gives CDR1 SGHNT, CDR2 YYREEE (reference sequence). The CDR3 extends over 16 amino acids. The sequence derives from a human donor in good health. Sequenced material: CD4+ T cells from blood buffy coats. The chain has TRBV5-4 and TRBJ2-3; 7 bases line up with TRBD2. CDR3 loop: CASSLAGGRGADTQYF. The CDR3 DNA reads TGTGCCAGCAGCTTGGCCGGTGGGAGGGGCGCAGATACGCAGTATTTT.